Listed here are 3 T cell receptor beta chains from one sample, sequenced in a study of blood T cell repertoires in COVID-19. Profiling relied on immunoSEQ multiplex PCR, and the TCRdb table lists in-frame clones only, not all of them. Of about 73,000 clones in the sample, about 84% are singletons; the top ten hold roughly 2%. Input material: peripheral blood. Receptor source: a woman aged 55 to 70 with acute or convalescent COVID-19.

The chain has TRBV19 and TRBJ1-2; a weak D match, TRBD1 (6 bases). The CDR3 runs 16 residues. CDR1 LNHDA and CDR2 SQIVND come from the germline V gene (reference sequence). V lost 7 bases to trimming and J lost 7 bases, with 25 bases between them. CDR3 loop: CASKKAGDRTAIGYTF. CDR3 in DNA: TGTGCCAGTAAAAAAGCAGGGGATCGGACGGCCATTGGCTACACCTTC.

This chain links TRBV5-8 with TRBJ2-5; the D gene is possibly TRBD1 (5 bases). The CDR3 consists of 17 residues. Germline V gene sequence: CDR1 SGHTS, CDR2 YDEGEE. Trimming removed 0 bases at V and 1 base at J, with 16 bases between. CDR3 sequence reads: CASSLGQLINFQETQYF. In DNA form, the CDR3 reads TGTGCCAGCAGCTTGGGACAGCTAATCAATTTCCAAGAGACCCAGTACTTC.

Here the CDR3 reads CASSLEEIYGYTF. The CDR3 DNA follows: TGTGCCAGCAGCTTAGAGGAGATCTATGGCTACACCTTC. The gene calls are TRBV7-9 and TRBJ1-2; D gene ambiguous. The germline V gene has CDR1 SEHNR and CDR2 FQNEAQ (reference sequence). The germline V and J ends were trimmed by 1 base and 4 bases, with 7 bases remaining between them. This CDR3 comprises 13 residues. The complete variable domain, with remaining parts taken from reference TRBV7-9 and TRBJ1-2, reads DTGVSQNPRHKITKRGQNVTFRCDPISEHNRLYWYRQTLGQGPEFLTYFQNEAQLEKSRLLSDRFSAERPKGSFSTLEIQRTEQGDSAMYLCASSLEEIYGYTFGSGTRLTVV.